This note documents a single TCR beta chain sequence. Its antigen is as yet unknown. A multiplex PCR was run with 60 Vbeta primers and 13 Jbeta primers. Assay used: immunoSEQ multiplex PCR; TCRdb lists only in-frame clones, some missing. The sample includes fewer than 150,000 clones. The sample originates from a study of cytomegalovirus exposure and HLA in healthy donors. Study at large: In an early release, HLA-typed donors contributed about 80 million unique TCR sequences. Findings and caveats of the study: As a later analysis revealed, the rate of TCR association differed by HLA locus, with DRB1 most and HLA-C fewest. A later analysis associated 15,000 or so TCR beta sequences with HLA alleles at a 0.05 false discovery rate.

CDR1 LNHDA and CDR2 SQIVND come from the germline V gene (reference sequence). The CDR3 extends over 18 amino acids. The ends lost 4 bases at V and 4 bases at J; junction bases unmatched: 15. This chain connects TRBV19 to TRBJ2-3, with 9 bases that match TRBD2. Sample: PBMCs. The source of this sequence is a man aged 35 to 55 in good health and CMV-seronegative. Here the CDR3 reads CASSTYLLAGVIADTQYF. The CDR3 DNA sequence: TGTGCCAGTAGTACGTACCTTTTAGCGGGGGTCATAGCAGATACGCAGTATTTT.